Listed below are T cell receptor beta chains from one sample, sequenced in a study of identical twins. TCRdb used MiXCR to reprocess the 5' RACE reads, holding one entry per CDR3 protein. The sample shows about 700,000 distinct CDR3 sequences, around 8.3% of them seen only once. This sample also appeared in a second study, on yellow fever vaccine responses in identical twins.

The sample was PBMCs. The receptors here all came from a woman aged 18-29 years in good health. CDR3s include the opening cysteine and the closing phenylalanine or tryptophan.

J gene: TRBJ2-7
V gene: TRBV4-3
CDR3 protein: CASSHKREGGNEQYF

J gene: TRBJ1-2
V gene: TRBV2
CDR3 protein: CASSRTGDGYTF

J gene: TRBJ1-1
V gene: TRBV3-1
CDR3 protein: CASSQVIMQGPMNTEAFF

J gene: TRBJ1-1
V gene: TRBV27
CDR3 protein: CASSVQANTEAFF

J gene: TRBJ2-1
V gene: TRBV10-3
CDR3 protein: CAISEPVQSSYNEQFF

J gene: TRBJ2-5
V gene: TRBV20-1
CDR3 protein: CSANDGQETQYF

J gene: TRBJ2-7
V gene: TRBV27
CDR3 protein: CASSDFYEQYF

J gene: TRBJ1-1
V gene: TRBV5-5
CDR3 protein: CASSFMLGTEAFF

J gene: TRBJ2-3
V gene: TRBV6-2/TRBV6-3
CDR3 protein: CASSYQRVARTDTQYF

J gene: TRBJ2-7
V gene: TRBV7-7
CDR3 protein: CASSLGPGSSYEQYF

J gene: TRBJ2-5
V gene: TRBV5-1
CDR3 protein: CASSYFRDREESF

J gene: TRBJ2-6
V gene: TRBV2
CDR3 protein: CASSEAGLGANVLTF

J gene: TRBJ2-1
V gene: TRBV27
CDR3 protein: CASSFPWTVYNEQFF

J gene: TRBJ2-1
V gene: TRBV5-1
CDR3 protein: CASSLMGAGEQFF

J gene: TRBJ2-1
V gene: TRBV11-2
CDR3 protein: CASRNQGAPSGISYNEQFF

J gene: TRBJ2-3
V gene: TRBV28
CDR3 protein: CASSSPLGGGTDTQYF

J gene: TRBJ2-5
V gene: TRBV10-3
CDR3 protein: CAISDRPPKTSSGETQYF

J gene: TRBJ2-7
V gene: TRBV7-2
CDR3 protein: CASSLQGPEDEQYF

J gene: TRBJ2-7
V gene: TRBV6-5
CDR3 protein: CASSYSIRDRSYEQYF

J gene: TRBJ2-7
V gene: TRBV12-3/TRBV12-4
CDR3 protein: CASQGSGSYEQYF

J gene: TRBJ2-7
V gene: TRBV6-1
CDR3 protein: CASRITSGVSYEQYF

J gene: TRBJ2-5
V gene: TRBV5-5
CDR3 protein: CASSWLGLADNQETQYF

J gene: TRBJ2-7
V gene: TRBV5-1
CDR3 protein: CASSRDVGYEQYF

J gene: TRBJ2-7
V gene: TRBV28
CDR3 protein: CASREIPWTGVYEQYF

J gene: TRBJ2-1
V gene: TRBV9
CDR3 protein: CASSVVAVYNEQFF

J gene: TRBJ2-4
V gene: TRBV21-1
CDR3 protein: CASSNSRTLLLAKNIQYF

J gene: TRBJ2-7
V gene: TRBV7-9
CDR3 protein: CASSSVPGQTYEQYF

J gene: TRBJ2-3
V gene: TRBV5-5
CDR3 protein: CASSFGRTGGTDTQYF

J gene: TRBJ1-1
V gene: TRBV5-1
CDR3 protein: CASSLVSGGTEAFF

J gene: TRBJ2-1
V gene: TRBV5-1
CDR3 protein: CASRSPVGGPLNEQFF

J gene: TRBJ2-5
V gene: TRBV2
CDR3 protein: CASSEAPSLAGETQYF

J gene: TRBJ2-4
V gene: TRBV5-1
CDR3 protein: CASSLSSGNIQYF

J gene: TRBJ2-7
V gene: TRBV7-2
CDR3 protein: CASSNTGGAYEQYF

J gene: TRBJ2-1
V gene: TRBV29-1
CDR3 protein: CSVVGTSANEQFF

J gene: TRBJ2-7
V gene: TRBV7-2
CDR3 protein: CASSSGPSGYEQYF

J gene: TRBJ2-7
V gene: TRBV7-9
CDR3 protein: CASSLFETYEQYF

J gene: TRBJ2-7
V gene: TRBV9
CDR3 protein: CASSVTRQGALYEQYF

J gene: TRBJ2-1
V gene: TRBV4-3
CDR3 protein: CASSQDRSVGAKQFF

J gene: TRBJ2-1
V gene: TRBV4-3
CDR3 protein: CASSQDLLAGAWGEFF

J gene: TRBJ2-7
V gene: TRBV30
CDR3 protein: CAWSVGGPFEYEQYF

J gene: TRBJ1-4
V gene: TRBV25-1
CDR3 protein: CASSLHSEGHGEKLFF

J gene: TRBJ2-7
V gene: TRBV29-1
CDR3 protein: CSVGLGGTSSYEQYF

J gene: TRBJ2-1
V gene: TRBV4-3
CDR3 protein: CASSQDRGYYNEQFF

J gene: TRBJ2-5
V gene: TRBV7-2
CDR3 protein: CASTFPLQGWQETQYF

J gene: TRBJ2-1
V gene: TRBV7-8
CDR3 protein: CASSPRLAGLPTDEQFF

J gene: TRBJ2-1
V gene: TRBV18
CDR3 protein: CASSPPLGRNEQFF

J gene: TRBJ2-7
V gene: TRBV7-9
CDR3 protein: CASSPFGYEQYF

J gene: TRBJ2-7
V gene: TRBV25-1
CDR3 protein: CASSGVGLYSYEQYF

J gene: TRBJ2-5
V gene: TRBV7-9
CDR3 protein: CASSPSGTGQETQYF